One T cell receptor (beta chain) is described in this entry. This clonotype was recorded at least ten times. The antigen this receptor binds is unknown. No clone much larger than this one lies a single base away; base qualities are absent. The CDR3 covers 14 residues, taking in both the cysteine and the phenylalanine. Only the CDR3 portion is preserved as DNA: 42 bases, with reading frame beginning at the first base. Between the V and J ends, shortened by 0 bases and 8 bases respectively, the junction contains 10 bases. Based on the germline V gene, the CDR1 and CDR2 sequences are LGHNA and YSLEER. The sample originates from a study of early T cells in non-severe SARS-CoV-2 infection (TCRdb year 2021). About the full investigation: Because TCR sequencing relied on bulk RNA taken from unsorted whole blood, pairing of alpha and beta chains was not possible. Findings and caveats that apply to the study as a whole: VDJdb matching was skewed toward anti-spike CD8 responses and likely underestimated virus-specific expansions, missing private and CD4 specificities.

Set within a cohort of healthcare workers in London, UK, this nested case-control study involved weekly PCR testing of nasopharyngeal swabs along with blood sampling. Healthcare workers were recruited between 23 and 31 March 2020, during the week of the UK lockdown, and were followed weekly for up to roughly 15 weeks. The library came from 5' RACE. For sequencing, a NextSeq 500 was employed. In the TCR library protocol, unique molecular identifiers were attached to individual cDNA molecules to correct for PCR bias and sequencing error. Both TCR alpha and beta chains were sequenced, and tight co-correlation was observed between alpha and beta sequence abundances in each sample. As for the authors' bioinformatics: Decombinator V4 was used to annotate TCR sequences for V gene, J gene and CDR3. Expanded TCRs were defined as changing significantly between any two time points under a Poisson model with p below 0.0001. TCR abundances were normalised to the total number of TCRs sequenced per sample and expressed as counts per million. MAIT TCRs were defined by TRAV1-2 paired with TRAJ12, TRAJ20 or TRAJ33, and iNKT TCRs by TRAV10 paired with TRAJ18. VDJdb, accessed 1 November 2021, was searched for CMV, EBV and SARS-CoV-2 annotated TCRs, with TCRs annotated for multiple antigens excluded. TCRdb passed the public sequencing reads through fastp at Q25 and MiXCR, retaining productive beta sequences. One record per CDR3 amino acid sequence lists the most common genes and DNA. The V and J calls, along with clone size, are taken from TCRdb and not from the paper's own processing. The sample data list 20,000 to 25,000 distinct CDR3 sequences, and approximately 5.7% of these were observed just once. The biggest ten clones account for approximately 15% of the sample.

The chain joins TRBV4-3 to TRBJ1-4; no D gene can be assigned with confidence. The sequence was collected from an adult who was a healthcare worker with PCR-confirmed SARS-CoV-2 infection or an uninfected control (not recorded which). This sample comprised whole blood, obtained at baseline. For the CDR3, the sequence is CASSQDMGQEKLFF. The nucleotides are TGCGCCAGCAGCCAAGATATGGGCCAGGAAAAACTGTTTTTT.